Sequencing of this T cell receptor beta chain was carried out in a study of cytomegalovirus exposure and HLA in healthy donors (dated by TCRdb to the late 2010s). For the wider study: The approximately 710 repertoires of the first cohort and the 95 to 150 validation repertoires were produced on the same platform, according to a later analysis. High-throughput TCR immunosequencing, statistical association of individual TCRs with disease status, and machine learning were combined to predict cytomegalovirus infection status. Besides the first cohort of 500 to 700 subjects, a separate validation cohort made up of some 110 different subjects was used. The study aimed to test whether cataloging public T cell receptors could reveal signatures of past pathogen exposure. Points the paper makes about the study in general: According to the authors, the approach could potentially be generalized to other disease states and immunological phenotypes. The classifier was reported to diagnose cytomegalovirus status with high specificity and sensitivity in both the original and validation cohorts. In a later analysis, TCRs clustered in the first cohort were found to also tend to co-occur in the roughly 120 validation repertoires, with 85% to 95% of cluster scores above 0. Across donors, most TCR sequences were observed very rarely, whereas some public TCRs were present in many individuals. A later analysis had no HLA typing for the validation cohort, so co-occurrence there was scored across all 110 or so repertoires. A few of the identified cytomegalovirus-associated TCR beta chains were confirmed in vitro to be specific for cytomegalovirus antigens. The study gave a list of 150 to 200 TCR beta chains associated with cytomegalovirus.

Libraries came from the immunoSEQ multiplex PCR assay. Per the original workflow: A statistical classification framework was built to diagnose cytomegalovirus status from the catalog of TCR beta chain sequences. TCRdb took this table from immuneACCESS and kept in-frame rearrangements with V and J called. Such tables lack part of the clones; where checked against another copy, unresolved V genes explain under half of the gap, and the rest is unexplained. V and J calls and clone size follow that table, whereas D and trimming were derived from the DNA. This sample comprises around 150,000 clones, under 90% of them detected only once. The ten largest account for approximately 10% of the sample. The donors were included in the validation cohort of over a hundred subjects, a group kept apart from the approximately 700-subject first cohort. This clone was observed a handful of times. The antigen it binds to is not known. No much larger clonotype is one base removed from it; base qualities were not supplied.

From a lookup of the germline V gene (reference sequence), CDR1 and CDR2 are SGHNT and YYREEE. Including cysteine and phenylalanine, the CDR3 has 12 amino acids. Only CDR3 DNA is held: 36 bases, read in frame from base 1. Deletion took 1 base off V and 3 bases off J, with a span of 5 bases between the germline ends. The chain was built from TRBV5-4 and TRBJ2-7, with an unclear D gene assignment. This TCR was recovered from a young woman in good health and CMV-seropositive. The sequenced sample was PBMCs. The nucleotides are TGTGCCAGCAGCTTGCACATCTACGAGCAGTACTTC. It is translated as CASSLHIYEQYF.